These T cell receptor beta chains were read from a single sample in a study of shared clonotypes between healthy human individuals. Sequencing used immunoSEQ multiplex PCR; TCRdb keeps in-frame clones, though not all of them. The table includes about 1 million clones, under 80% detected once. The specimen sequenced was memory CD4+ T cells sorted from blood. All receptors come from a man in his late teens or twenties in good health. Each CDR3 is given with its conserved first and last residue. A D gene is named only where the DNA matches it firmly. A row's size may be missing; if present it is once, few, many or a size class.

CDR3aa	CDR3nt	v_gene	j_gene	d_gene	abundance
CASNGIGGDSFYGYTF	TGTGCCAGTAACGGGATAGGGGGCGACTCCTTCTATGGCTACACCTTC	TRBV19	TRBJ1-2	TRBD1	.
CASSSIGGGTDTQYF	TGTGCCAGCAGCTCCATCGGGGGAGGCACAGATACGCAGTATTTT	TRBV7-9	TRBJ2-3	.	.
CASSTRDREDTQYF	TGTGCCAGCAGCACCCGGGACCGCGAGGATACGCAGTATTTT	TRBV11-2	TRBJ2-3	.	once
CASSLDHSTDTQYF	TGTGCCAGCAGCTTGGACCACAGCACAGATACGCAGTATTTT	TRBV7-9	TRBJ2-3	.	few
CASSQVHGQAGDNEQFF	TGTGCCAGCAGCCAAGTGCACGGTCAAGCTGGAGACAATGAGCAGTTCTTC	TRBV5-4	TRBJ2-1	.	.
CSVERQGEEAFF	TGCAGCGTTGAAAGACAGGGGGAGGAAGCTTTCTTT	TRBV29-1	TRBJ1-1	TRBD1	.
CASSAAWPSNYGYTF	TGTGCCAGCTCCGCCGCTTGGCCTTCTAACTATGGCTACACCTTC	TRBV25-1	TRBJ1-2	.	few
CASSHGQGGVNTEAFF	TGTGCCAGCAGCCACGGACAGGGCGGGGTGAACACTGAAGCTTTCTTT	TRBV14	TRBJ1-1	TRBD1	.
CASSRGTSGSYEQYF	TGTGCCAGTAGTCGGGGGACTAGCGGGAGTTACGAGCAGTACTTC	TRBV19	TRBJ2-7	TRBD2	.
CASSVYQETQYF	TGTGCCAGCTCAGTATACCAAGAGACCCAGTACTTC	TRBV18	TRBJ2-5	.	.
CASSPGTGVGYTF	TGTGCCAGCAGCCCTGGGACAGGGGTCGGCTACACCTTC	TRBV7-2	TRBJ1-2	TRBD1	.
CATRGLVNTGELFF	TGTGCCACCAGGGGACTTGTGAACACCGGGGAGCTGTTTTTT	TRBV15	TRBJ2-2	.	.
CASSPEGASDNSPLHF	TGTGCCAGTAGTCCTGAGGGGGCATCGGATAATTCACCCCTCCACTTT	TRBV19	TRBJ1-6	TRBD1	.
CASSFLAVNTDTQYF	TGTGCCAGCAGCTTTCTAGCGGTCAACACAGATACGCAGTATTTT	TRBV5-4	TRBJ2-3	TRBD2	once
CASSFRDRGGPLHF	TGTGCCAGCAGCTTCCGGGACAGGGGTGGACCCCTCCACTTT	TRBV5-4	TRBJ1-6	TRBD1	many
CASSIAGGPGNEQFF	TGTGCCAGTAGTATAGCGGGAGGGCCGGGCAATGAGCAGTTCTTC	TRBV19	TRBJ2-1	TRBD2	.
CASSLDPRGAGNTIYF	TGCGCCAGCAGCTTGGACCCGAGGGGGGCTGGAAACACCATATATTTT	TRBV5-1	TRBJ1-3	.	.
CASSLLGTSVYEQYF	TGCGCCAGCAGCTTACTAGGGACCTCAGTCTACGAGCAGTACTTC	TRBV5-1	TRBJ2-7	.	.
CASSTALANQGETQYF	TGTGCCAGCAGCACTGCCCTAGCGAATCAGGGGGAGACCCAGTACTTC	TRBV5-4	TRBJ2-5	.	many
CASSFEVAGASYNEQFF	TGTGCCAGCAGCTTTGAGGTGGCGGGAGCTTCCTACAATGAGCAGTTCTTC	TRBV7-6	TRBJ2-1	TRBD2	few
CASSQDSVGGYNEQFF	TGCGCCAGCAGCCAAGATAGCGTGGGCGGCTACAATGAGCAGTTCTTC	TRBV4-3	TRBJ2-1	.	.
CASSRRQRFIDSGANVLTF	TGTGCCAGCAGCCGAAGACAGCGATTCATCGATAGTGGGGCCAACGTCCTGACTTTC	TRBV7-9	TRBJ2-6	.	few